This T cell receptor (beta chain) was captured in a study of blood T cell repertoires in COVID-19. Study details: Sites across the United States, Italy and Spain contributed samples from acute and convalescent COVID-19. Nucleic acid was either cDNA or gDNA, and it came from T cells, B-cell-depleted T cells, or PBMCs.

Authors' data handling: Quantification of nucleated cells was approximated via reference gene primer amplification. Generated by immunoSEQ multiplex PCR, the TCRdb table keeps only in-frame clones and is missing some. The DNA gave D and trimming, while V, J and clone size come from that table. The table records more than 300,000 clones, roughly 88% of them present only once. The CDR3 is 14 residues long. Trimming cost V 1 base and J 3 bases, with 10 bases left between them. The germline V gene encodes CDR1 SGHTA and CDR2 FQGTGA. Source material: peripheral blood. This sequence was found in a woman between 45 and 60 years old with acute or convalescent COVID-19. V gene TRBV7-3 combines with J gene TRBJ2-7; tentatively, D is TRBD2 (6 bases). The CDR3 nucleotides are TGTGCCAGCAGCTTAAGCGGGACCGACTACGAGCAGTACTTC. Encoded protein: CASSLSGTDYEQYF.